This T cell receptor beta chain is drawn from a study of blood T cell repertoires in COVID-19. The overall study: There were acute and convalescent COVID-19 samples, and they came from the United States, Italy and Spain.

Assay: immunoSEQ multiplex PCR; the TCRdb copy retains only in-frame clones and omits some. The sample holds nearly 200,000 clones; less than 90% are singletons and the top ten take 0.78%. J lost 2 bases, V lost 6 bases, and 11 bases had no gene match. The CDR3 sequence is 17 residues long. Germline CDR1 reads SNHLY; CDR2 reads FYNNEI. This chain connects TRBV2 to TRBJ2-5, with 11 positions matching TRBD2. Sequencing was done on a sample of peripheral blood. The receptor was derived from a woman in her 70s with acute or convalescent COVID-19. The CDR3 reads CASRDHRLAGKQETQYF. The CDR3 DNA reads as TGTGCCAGCAGAGACCACCGACTAGCGGGGAAACAAGAGACCCAGTACTTC. The full variable domain, rest sourced from reference TRBV2 and TRBJ2-5, is EPEVTQTPSHQVTQMGQEVILRCVPISNHLYFYWYRQILGQKVEFLVSFYNNEISEKSEIFDDQFSVERPDGSNFTLKIRSTKLEDSAMYFCASRDHRLAGKQETQYFGPGTRLLVL.